This T cell receptor (beta chain) was sequenced in a study of a mutant IDH1 vaccine in newly diagnosed glioma. About the study: Patients previously underwent radiotherapy, temozolomide, or both, and most underwent both.

CDR3 length: 14 amino acids. Trimming cost V 3 bases and J 6 bases, with 15 bases left between them. Germline V gene lookup returns CDR1 SEHNR and CDR2 FQNEAQ (reference sequence). This clone was seen once. Antigen: not known. Time point described: week 5, during vaccination. Vaccination used 300 ug of mutant IDH1 20-mer peptide per dose, with topical imiquimod. The assay was immunoSEQ multiplex PCR, and TCRdb's table has in-frame clones only and misses some. Among under 95,000 clones listed, roughly 90% were seen once. This chain links TRBV7-9 with TRBJ2-7; D tentatively fits TRBD1 or TRBD2 (5 bases each). The clonotype comes from a woman in her forties or fifties with glioma. Sequences were derived from PBMCs, sampled from a glioma patient whose treatment included an IDH1 peptide vaccine. CDR3 nucleotides: TGTGCCAGCAGCTTTACTGAGGGACGCGTCGAGCAGTACTTC. Its protein is CASSFTEGRVEQYF.